The present TCR beta chain was sequenced within a study of blood T cell repertoires in COVID-19. Study details: Acute and convalescent COVID-19 samples came from the United States, Italy and Spain. T cells, B-cell-depleted T cells, or PBMCs provided the cDNA or gDNA that served as material.

Measured with immunoSEQ multiplex PCR; TCRdb has only the in-frame clones, and not every one. The profile shows over 100,000 clones, over 65% of them singletons. Germline-derived CDR1 and CDR2 are SGHNT and YENEEA. This CDR3 spans 15 amino acids. Losses at the gene ends were 5 bases for V and 8 bases for J; bases not matched to a gene: 7. Sequencing used peripheral blood. The origin of this receptor is a man in his sixties with acute or convalescent COVID-19. The chain is built from TRBV11-3 and TRBJ2-1, with TRBD2 matching over 12 bases. The CDR3 sequence is CASSLRLAGAHEQFF. The CDR3 nucleotides read TGTGCCAGCAGCCTGCGACTAGCGGGAGCACATGAGCAGTTCTTC.